This T cell receptor (beta chain) was captured by sequencing in a study of HIV-infected children after antiretroviral therapy interruption. Study summary: Recorded EBV and CMV exposure existed for most children. Interruption-arm samples span weeks 0, 12, interruption end (24 or 48), and about 3 years post-study.

A 3' RACE protocol on RNA, with unique molecular identifiers, produced the TCR library. From the 3' RACE reads, TCRdb called clonotypes with MiXCR, one entry per CDR3 protein. Here the sample spans about 40,000 distinct CDR3 sequences, under 8% being singletons. As to treatment: PENTA 11 planned treatment interruption arm or continuous ART arm. Only samples with at least 5 million viable PBMCs qualified. This CDR3 is 12 amino acids long. The source was CD45RA+ CD4+ T cells from PBMCs, pooled from several time points, collected from a donor given antiretroviral therapy, either interrupted or continuous. Subset meaning: naive CD4+ CD45RA+ CD45RO- T cells. The chain links TRBV21-1 to TRBJ2-7. TRBV21-1 is a listed pseudogene. The origin of this receptor is a pool of human donors with HIV. This chain's CDR3 is CASSKFPYEQYF. In nucleotides, the CDR3 is TGTGCCAGCAGCAAGTTCCCCTACGAGCAGTACTTC.